This T cell receptor (beta chain) was recorded in a study of Ad26.COV2.S vaccination and SARS-CoV-2 variants. Treatment meaning: some 19 received Ad26.COV2.S at low or high dose, single or two shots; about 5 received placebo; per-sample allocation not given. Sampling was done on day 63 after the first vaccine or placebo injection. This clone appeared once. Assay: immunoSEQ multiplex PCR; the TCRdb copy retains only in-frame clones and omits some. The sample consists of more than 300,000 clones, 86% of them appearing once. The CDR3 covers 14 residues. The germline V gene encodes CDR1 SGHRS and CDR2 YFSETQ. V lost 4 bases to trimming and J lost 4 bases, with 12 bases between them.

The TCR comes from a person aged 18-65 years who received the Ad26.COV2.S COVID-19 vaccine or a placebo. The V gene is TRBV5-1, the J gene TRBJ1-3; weak D call: TRBD1 (6 bases). The starting material was peripheral blood, obtained in a trial of Ad26.COV2.S vaccine versus placebo. CDR3 amino acids: CASSPTGTGNTIYF. The CDR3 coding sequence is TGCGCCAGCAGCCCGACAGGTACAGGAAACACCATATATTTT.